This note documents a single T cell receptor beta chain sequence. Its antigen is not identified. The second PCR ran roughly 6 to 11 cycles with a sample-barcoded 5' primer and J-beta primers. A template-switch adaptor with 12 random nucleotides tagged each cDNA molecule. MiXCR, applied by TCRdb to the 5' RACE reads, yields one record per CDR3 protein. The repertoire consists of some 1.5 million distinct CDR3 sequences, with 28% occurring once and the leading ten covering roughly 8%. Each sample yielded at least 6 micrograms of PBMC total RNA. The data stem from a study of blood T cells in healthy people across ages. This CDR3 is 13 amino acids long. The V gene's germline CDR1 is SNHLY and CDR2 FYNNEI. Trimming took 6 bases from V and 15 from J; bases not matched to a gene: 13. General study points: As age increased, TCR beta diversity per million T cells fell in a roughly linear fashion. The study regarded diversity estimates from one million T cells as underestimates.

The clonotype comes from a woman aged 30 to 39 in good health. V and J are TRBV2 and TRBJ2-1; 8 bases line up with TRBD1. Sequencing was done on a sample of blood. The CDR3 region has the DNA TGTGCCAGCAGCGACGAACCGACAGGGGTTACGTTCTTC. Translated, it gives CASSDEPTGVTFF.